Each of the 8 T cell receptor beta chains below was sequenced from the same sample in a study of cytomegalovirus exposure and HLA in healthy donors. Both 60 Vbeta primers and 13 Jbeta primers went into the PCR. Measured with immunoSEQ multiplex PCR; TCRdb has only the in-frame clones, and not every one. Seen here are fewer than 45,000 clones, 75% to 85% observed once, and the top ten hold about 6.3%. Material for sequencing was PBMCs. The receptor source for this set is a male donor in good health and CMV-seronegative.

The CDR3 DNA is TGCGCCAGCAGTGAGCATTGGACATACAATCAGCCCCAGCATTTT. Its protein is CASSEHWTYNQPQHF. The rearrangement joins TRBV10-1 to TRBJ1-5, with D possibly being TRBD1 (5 bases). Looked up from germline, CDR1 is WNHNN and CDR2 is SYGVQD (reference sequence). This CDR3 is 15 amino acids long. Trimming shortened V by 2 bases and J by 3 bases, and 11 bases separated the two germline ends.

The chain has TRBV11-2 and TRBJ1-1; D uncertain. The CDR3 runs 15 residues. Germline lookup yields CDR1 SGHAT and CDR2 FQNNGV. Trimming removed 0 bases at V and 2 bases at J, with 10 bases between. CDR3 in amino acids: CASSLEMGLNTEAFF. The DNA of the CDR3 is TGTGCCAGCAGCTTAGAAATGGGCTTAAACACTGAAGCTTTCTTT.

The chain carries TRBV28 and TRBJ2-7; the D is unclear. Germline V gives CDR1 MDHEN, CDR2 SYDVKM. The CDR3 covers 13 residues. The V and J ends lost 5 bases and 0 bases respectively, with 8 bases between them. CDR3 region: CASSEASSYEQYF. In DNA form, the CDR3 reads TGTGCCAGCAGTGAGGCGAGCTCCTACGAGCAGTACTTC.

This chain connects TRBV9 to TRBJ2-7; tentatively, D is TRBD2 (5 bases). Germline loops: CDR1 SGDLS, CDR2 YYNGEE. V was shortened by 0 bases and J by 2 bases, with 9 bases between the two germline ends. The CDR3 runs to 14 residues. Here the CDR3 DNA reads TGTGCCAGCAGCGTAGGGACTTCCCCCTACGAGCAGTACTTC. The encoded protein is CASSVGTSPYEQYF.

The rearrangement joins TRBV28 to TRBJ1-5; no reliable D call. This CDR3 is built from 15 residues. Trimming shortened V by 4 bases and J by 0 bases, and 10 bases separated the two germline ends. Germline CDR1 reads MDHEN; CDR2 reads SYDVKM. CDR3 in amino acids: CASSSPGYSNQPQHF. The CDR3 region has the DNA TGTGCCAGCAGTTCGCCGGGGTATAGCAATCAGCCCCAGCATTTT. Based on the CDR3 plus reference TRBV28 and TRBJ1-5, the full variable domain is DVKVTQSSRYLVKRTGEKVFLECVQDMDHENMFWYRQDPGLGLRLIYFSYDVKMKEKGDIPEGYSVSREKKERFSLILESASTNQTSMYLCASSSPGYSNQPQHFGDGTRLSIL.

The V call is TRBV7-3, the J call TRBJ2-2; D gene ambiguous. The CDR3 covers 11 residues. Germline lookup yields CDR1 SGHTA and CDR2 FQGTGA. Deletions cut 5 bases from V and 5 bases from J, with 3 bases between. The CDR3 is CASSRTGELFF. Here the CDR3 DNA reads TGTGCCAGCAGCCGTACCGGGGAGCTGTTTTTT.

The genes are TRBV18 and TRBJ2-5; a possible D gene is TRBD2 (6 bases). V was trimmed by 2 bases and J by 2 bases, leaving 12 bases between them. In germline, CDR1 is KGHSH, CDR2 LQKENI. The CDR3 extends over 15 amino acids. CDR3 residues: CASSPEAGLQETQYF. The CDR3 region has the DNA TGTGCCAGCTCACCAGAGGCGGGGTTACAAGAGACCCAGTACTTC.

This rearrangement joins TRBV6-6 to TRBJ1-6; D is possibly TRBD1 (5 bases). V was trimmed by 2 bases and J by 10 bases, leaving 15 bases between them. The CDR3 has 15 amino acids. Looked up from germline, CDR1 is MNHNY and CDR2 is SVGAGI (reference sequence). The CDR3 DNA reads TGTGCCAGCAGTTACAGGGGCGGACAAGGGTCACCCCTCCACTTT. It codes for CASSYRGGQGSPLHF.